The 14 T cell receptor beta chains in this list originate from one sample, sequenced in a study of CD8 T cells in ankylosing spondylitis. General study findings and limits: For ankylosing spondylitis blood, a TCR beta motif of seven to nine highly homologous variants appeared characteristic.

TCRdb re-analysed the 5' RACE reads in MiXCR, keeping a single row per CDR3 protein. The repertoire holds some 100,000 distinct CDR3 sequences, roughly 9% seen once, with around 30% in the top ten. Their target antigens are unknown. The sample consisted of blood, either unsorted or a sorted T cell fraction (not recorded which). These receptors originate from a male donor with ankylosing spondylitis.

The V call is TRBV5-6, the J call TRBJ2-7, with 12 bases lining up with TRBD2. CDR3 length: 15 residues. Germline CDR1 SGHDT, CDR2 YYEEEE. V gave up 2 bases and J gave up 4 bases; unmatched junction bases: 4. The CDR3 DNA sequence: TGTGCCAGCAGCTTCGGACTAGCGGGACCGTACGAGCAGTACTTC. Translating it yields CASSFGLAGPYEQYF. The variable domain in full, completed from reference TRBV5-6 and TRBJ2-7, reads DAGVTQSPTHLIKTRGQQVTLRCSPKSGHDTVSWYQQALGQGPQFIFQYYEEEERQRGNFPDRFSGHQFPNYSSELNVNALLLGDSALYLCASSFGLAGPYEQYFGPGTRLTVT.

This clonotype occurred many times. The chain combines TRBV24-1 with TRBJ2-1, with D possibly being TRBD1 or TRBD2 (5 bases each). The CDR3 contains 16 residues. Germline values: CDR1 KGHDR, CDR2 SFDVKD. The ends were cut back, 4 bases at V and 10 bases at J, with 22 bases in the middle. CDR3 sequence reads: CATSEGPLYNGREQFF. CDR3 DNA: TGTGCCACCAGTGAGGGACCACTTTATAACGGACGCGAGCAGTTCTTC.

This clonotype occurred a few times. The V and J genes are TRBV6-5 and TRBJ1-1; 8 nucleotides match TRBD1. The germline CDR1 and CDR2 sequences are MNHEY and SVGAGI. The CDR3 is 15 residues long. The junction had 7 bases not matched to a gene; V was cut back by 2 bases and J by 5 bases. The CDR3 loop is CASSYTDRGWTEAFF. CDR3 nucleotide sequence: TGTGCCAGCAGTTACACCGACAGGGGCTGGACTGAAGCTTTCTTT.

This clonotype was found many times. J is TRBJ2-3 and V is TRBV10-3; D may be TRBD1 (5 bases). The CDR3 has 15 residues. Germline CDR1 is ENHRY and CDR2 is SYGVKD. Trimming shortened V by 3 bases and J by 1 base, and 11 bases separated the two germline ends. The chain's CDR3 is CAISDPGHRTDTQYF. Here the CDR3 DNA reads TGTGCCATCAGTGACCCCGGACATCGCACAGATACGCAGTATTTT.

This clonotype was seen only a few times. This sequence joins TRBV3-1 and TRBJ2-1; 8 nucleotides agree with TRBD2. The germline V gene has CDR1 LGHDT and CDR2 YNNKEL (reference sequence). The V and J ends lost 0 bases and 0 bases, in that order; junction bases with no gene match: 7. The length of the CDR3 is 18 residues. CDR3 residues: CASSQDRVRGGSYNEQFF. The CDR3 nucleotides read TGTGCCAGCAGCCAAGATCGTGTTCGGGGGGGCTCCTACAATGAGCAGTTCTTC.

This clonotype was counted many times. The V and J genes are TRBV7-9 and TRBJ2-5; 7 nucleotides agree with TRBD1. Per germline, CDR1 SEHNR and CDR2 FQNEAQ (reference sequence). Trimming cost V 5 bases and J 1 base; bases outside gene matches: 4. This CDR3 has 14 amino acids. The DNA for the CDR3 is TGTGCCAGCAGCCTCACAGGGGTCCAAGAGACCCAGTACTTC. Its translation is CASSLTGVQETQYF.

Of note for this clonotype: A much larger clone sits a single nucleotide away, making a read error possible. CDR3 coding DNA: TGTGCCAGCAGCAATAGCGGAGGGGGGACAGATACGCAGTATTTT. It codes for CASSNSGGGTDTQYF. V usage is TRBV7-9 and J usage is TRBJ2-3, with D tentatively TRBD1 or TRBD2 (6 bases each). CDR3 length: 15 amino acids. Trimming pared 5 bases from V and 3 bases from J, leaving 15 bases between. Germline assignment: CDR1 SEHNR and CDR2 FQNEAQ (reference sequence). The full variable domain, completed using reference TRBV7-9 and TRBJ2-3, is DTGVSQNPRHKITKRGQNVTFRCDPISEHNRLYWYRQTLGQGPEFLTYFQNEAQLEKSRLLSDRFSAERPKGSFSTLEIQRTEQGDSAMYLCASSNSGGGTDTQYFGPGTRLTVL.

At least ten counts were recorded for this clonotype. In DNA, the CDR3 is TGTGCCAGCAGCGACCGGGCTAGCGGTATTTACAATGAGCAGTTCTTC. This translates into CASSDRASGIYNEQFF. The rearrangement joins TRBV6-1 to TRBJ2-1; 7 bases agree with TRBD2. Trimming at V came to 6 bases and at J to 4 bases, leaving 12 bases not matched to a gene. The V gene's germline CDR1 is MNHNS and CDR2 SASEGT. The CDR3 sequence is 16 residues long.

The J gene is TRBJ2-5, the V gene TRBV11-3; D unresolved. Germline CDR1 reads SGHNT; CDR2 reads YENEEA. CDR3 length: 14 residues. Trimming removed 3 bases at V and 4 bases at J, with 12 bases between. The CDR3 region is CASSFLGLGETQYF. For the CDR3, the DNA is TGTGCCAGCAGCTTTTTAGGGTTAGGAGAGACCCAGTACTTC.

This rearrangement joins TRBV25-1 to TRBJ2-7; D is unclear. The V gene's germline CDR1 is MGHDK and CDR2 SYGVNS. The CDR3 has 17 amino acids. Between the trimmed V and J ends, which lost 5 bases and 0 bases, there was a span of 20 bases. The CDR3 here is CASSPLIGTLSSYEQYF. DNA of the CDR3: TGTGCCAGCAGTCCCTTAATCGGAACTCTTAGCTCCTACGAGCAGTACTTC.

Only a few counts were recorded for this clonotype. The chain employs TRBV12-3 or TRBV12-4 and TRBJ1-5; TRBD1 is a possible D gene (5 bases). The V gene lost 5 bases and the J gene lost 1 base, with 9 bases spanning the gap. This CDR3 has 14 residues. CDR3 loop: CASSPDSSNQPQHF. In nucleotides, the CDR3 is TGTGCCAGCAGTCCTGACAGCAGCAATCAGCCCCAGCATTTT.

The chain couples TRBV12-3 or TRBV12-4 to TRBJ1-2, with D maybe TRBD1 (6 bases). Trimming took off 7 bases at V and 7 bases at J, with 19 bases between the two ends. This CDR3 has 14 amino acids. In DNA, the CDR3 is TGTGCCAGCAAAGAGAGGGGCAGGGGAATTGGCTACACCTTC. Encoded protein: CASKERGRGIGYTF.

This clonotype showed up just a few times. V usage is TRBV6-2 or TRBV6-3 and J usage is TRBJ2-1, with 11 nucleotides matching TRBD2. After removal of 8 bases from V and 2 bases from J, the junction contained 11 bases not matched to a gene. This CDR3 is 17 amino acids long. The V gene's germline CDR1 is MNHEY and CDR2 SVGEGT. CDR3 residues: CASFGTSGIFPYNEQFF. The CDR3 DNA sequence: TGTGCCAGCTTCGGGACTAGCGGAATTTTCCCCTACAATGAGCAGTTCTTC.

This clonotype was observed at least ten times. This chain links TRBV7-6 with TRBJ2-1; 8 bases are a match to TRBD2. The CDR3 loop spans 15 amino acids. In germline, CDR1 is SGHVS, CDR2 FNYEAQ. V lost 4 bases and J lost 7; bases outside the gene matches: 9. The CDR3 spells CASSSQRETLNEQFF. For the CDR3, the DNA is TGTGCCAGCAGCTCACAGCGGGAGACCCTAAATGAGCAGTTCTTC.